What follows describes a single T cell receptor beta chain. Its antigen is unidentified. The germline gives CDR1 SEHNR, CDR2 FQNEAQ (reference sequence). The CDR3 contains 13 residues. V was clipped by 3 bases and J by 6 bases, with 8 bases between them. No infections or other immune events were documented during collection. The table came from immunoSEQ multiplex PCR; TCRdb's copy has only in-frame clones and leaves some out. The data hold some 100,000 clones, with about 83% observed a single time. The sample belongs to a study of identifying expanded T cells in peripheral blood. Notes on the study in general: Clone count variance between roughly 2-week samples rose with total template count. Over about two and four weeks, about 15 and 19 clones changed, versus around 1.3 between replicates.

The origin of this receptor is a person between 18 and 75 years old in good health. The sequencing input was blood. The chain has TRBV7-9 and TRBJ2-2, with D tentatively TRBD1 or TRBD2 (6 bases each). The CDR3 bases are TGTGCCAGCAGCTTGGGGGGCGCCGGGGAGCTGTTTTTT. It codes for CASSLGGAGELFF.